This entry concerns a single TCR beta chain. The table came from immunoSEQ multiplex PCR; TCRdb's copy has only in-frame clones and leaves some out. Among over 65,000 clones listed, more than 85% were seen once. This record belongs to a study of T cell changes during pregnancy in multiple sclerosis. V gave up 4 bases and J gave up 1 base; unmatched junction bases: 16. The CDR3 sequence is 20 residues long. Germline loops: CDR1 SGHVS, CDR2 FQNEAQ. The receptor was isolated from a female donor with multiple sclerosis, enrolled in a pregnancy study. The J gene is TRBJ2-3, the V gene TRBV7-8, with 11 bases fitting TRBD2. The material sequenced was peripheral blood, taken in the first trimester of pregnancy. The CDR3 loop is CASSSEHISGGASGTDTQYF. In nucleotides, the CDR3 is TGTGCCAGCAGCTCGGAACACATTAGCGGGGGGGCGTCTGGCACAGATACGCAGTATTTT.